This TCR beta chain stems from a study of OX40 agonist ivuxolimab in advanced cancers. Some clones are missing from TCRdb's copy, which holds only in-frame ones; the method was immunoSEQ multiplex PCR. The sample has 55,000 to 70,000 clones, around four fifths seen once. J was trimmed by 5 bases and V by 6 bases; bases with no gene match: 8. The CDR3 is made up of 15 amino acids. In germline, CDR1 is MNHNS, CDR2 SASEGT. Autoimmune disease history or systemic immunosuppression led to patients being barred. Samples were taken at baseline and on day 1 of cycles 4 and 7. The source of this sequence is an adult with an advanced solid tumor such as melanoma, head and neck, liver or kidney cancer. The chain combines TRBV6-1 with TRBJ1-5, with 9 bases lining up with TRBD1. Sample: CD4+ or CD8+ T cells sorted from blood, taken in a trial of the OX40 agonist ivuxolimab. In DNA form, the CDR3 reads TGTGCCAGCAGCGCAATGGGACAGGGTTATCAGCCCCAGCATTTT. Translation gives CASSAMGQGYQPQHF.